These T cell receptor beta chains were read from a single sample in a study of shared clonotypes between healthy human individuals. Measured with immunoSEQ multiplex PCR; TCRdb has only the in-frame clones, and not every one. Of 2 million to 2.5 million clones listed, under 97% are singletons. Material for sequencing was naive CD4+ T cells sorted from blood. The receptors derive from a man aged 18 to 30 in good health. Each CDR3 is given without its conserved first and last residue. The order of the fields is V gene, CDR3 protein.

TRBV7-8,ASSPPGQDNSPLH
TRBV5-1,ASSDQVSGNTIY
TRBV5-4,ASSLERESYNEQF
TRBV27,ASSRGGGLTDTQY
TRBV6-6,ASSSTLEKLF
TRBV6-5,AIAGQGNYGYT
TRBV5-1,ASSRGGVADTQY
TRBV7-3,ASSSTGGTETQY
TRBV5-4,ASSSFGTGLVAF
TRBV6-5,ASRDSSYEQY
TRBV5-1,ASSQGQRHNEQF
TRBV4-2,ASSQVERTGDYEQY
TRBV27,ASSASSSGNEKLF
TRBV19,ASSSAVRGTGGEQY
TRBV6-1,ASSEATYEQY
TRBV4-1,ASSQVGAISSYNEQF